This T cell receptor beta chain was profiled in a study of CD8+CD57+ T cells in acquired aplastic anemia. Across the study: Sorted CD4+ plus CD8+ cells gave DNA averaging approximately 3.2 ug. An average of roughly 11 million reads for CD4+ cells was obtained from healthy donors.

V shed 1 base and J 4 bases; nucleotides not matched to a gene: 5. Germline V gene data show CDR1 as SGHTA and CDR2 as FQGNSA. The CDR3 runs to 15 residues. CDR3 and TCR beta VDJ profiling relied on genomic DNA as the template. From the reads, TCRdb called clonotypes with MiXCR, one entry per CDR3 protein. The table lists 400,000 to 450,000 distinct CDR3 sequences, about two thirds of them singletons. General study points: Fewer than 35 shared CD8+ CDR3s appeared highly expressed within patients' immunodominant clones. Controls and patients did not differ significantly in CD8+ Simpson's diversity.

This clonotype was seen at least ten times. Antigen unknown. This clonotype was obtained from a human donor in good health, serving as a control. The source material was sorted CD4+, CD8+, or CD8+CD57+ T cells (not recorded which) from PBMCs. The chain has TRBV7-2 and TRBJ1-2; 8 nucleotides align to TRBD1. The DNA for the CDR3 is TGTGCCAGCAGCTTAGTATCAGGGGGCGGCTATGGCTACACCTTC. The encoded protein is CASSLVSGGGYGYTF. The variable domain in full, completed from reference TRBV7-2 and TRBJ1-2, reads GAGVSQSPSNKVTEKGKDVELRCDPISGHTALYWYRQSLGQGLEFLIYFQGNSAPDKSGLPSDRFSAERTGGSVSTLTIQRTQQEDSAVYLCASSLVSGGGYGYTFGSGTRLTVV.